This TCR beta chain was obtained from a study of cytomegalovirus exposure and HLA in healthy donors. Comments on this clone: Antigen unknown.

Overall study results and limits: Most of the CMV-associated TCR beta chains (in a later analysis) appeared to be HLA-restricted.

13 Jbeta primers and 60 Vbeta primers were used for the PCR. Profiling relied on immunoSEQ multiplex PCR, and the TCRdb table lists in-frame clones only, not all of them. The sample shows about 160,000 clones, around 76% of them seen only once. Trimming took 7 bases from V and 6 from J; bases not matched to a gene: 8. CDR1 is MNHEY and CDR2 is SMNVEV in the germline V gene (reference sequence). The CDR3 is 13 residues long. The sequenced sample consisted of PBMCs. This TCR was recovered from a man between 60 and 75 years old in good health and CMV-seronegative. V gene TRBV27 combines with J gene TRBJ2-7; 8 bases align to TRBD1. As DNA, the CDR3 is TGTGCCAGCAAACCGACAGGGGCGGCCGAGCAGTACTTC. Protein sequence: CASKPTGAAEQYF.